Below, 21 T cell receptor beta chains from the same sample are listed, as sequenced in a study of shared clonotypes between healthy human individuals. CD8 cells regarded as naive lacked CD45RO, were positively chosen for CCR7, and omitted terminally differentiated effector memory CD45RA+ cells. TCRdb keeps only in-frame clones here, not all; method: immunoSEQ multiplex PCR. The table lists more than 2 million clones, about 95% of them singletons. Sequencing was performed on naive CD8+ T cells sorted from blood. These receptors were taken from a man aged 18 to 29 in good health.

This CDR3 reads CASSYREGLRELFF. The CDR3 DNA sequence: TGTGCCAGCAGTTATCGGGAGGGTTTGCGGGAGCTGTTTTTT. V is TRBV6-5 and J is TRBJ2-2; 8 nucleotides agree with TRBD2. CDR1 is MNHEY, CDR2 SVGAGI, per germline. With 3 bases clipped from V and 9 bases from J, the junction kept 6 bases outside the gene matches. The CDR3 has 14 amino acids.

Here the CDR3 reads CASSLGTGFGGYTF. The CDR3 region has the DNA TGTGCCAGCAGTTTGGGGACAGGGTTTGGTGGCTACACCTTC. The chain employs TRBV27 and TRBJ1-2, with 9 bases matching TRBD1. Germline V gives CDR1 MNHEY, CDR2 SMNVEV (reference sequence). The CDR3 is 14 residues long. J lost 7 bases, V lost 3 bases, and 6 bases had no gene match.

The genes are TRBV27 and TRBJ2-7; no clear D gene. Germline lookup yields CDR1 MNHEY and CDR2 SMNVEV (reference sequence). The CDR3 consists of 13 residues. V lost 3 bases to trimming and J lost 3 bases, with 9 bases between them. The CDR3, as DNA: TGTGCCAGCAGTTTCAGTCAGAACTACGAGCAGTACTTC. This codes for CASSFSQNYEQYF.

On this clone: The same CDR3 can be traced to other DNA sequences in this sample. The rearrangement joins TRBV5-1 to TRBJ2-1; no reliable D call. This CDR3 comprises 13 residues. Trimming removed 1 base at V and 0 bases at J, with 2 bases between. In germline, CDR1 is SGHRS, CDR2 YFSETQ. CDR3 sequence reads: CASSLSSYNEQFF. CDR3 nucleotide sequence: TGCGCCAGCAGCTTGTCCTCCTACAATGAGCAGTTCTTC.

CDR3 bases: TGTGCCAGCAGTTACTCCAAAAGTGGAGAAGCTTTCTTT. This gives the protein CASSYSKSGEAFF. This rearrangement joins TRBV6-5 to TRBJ1-1; D uncertain. Germline CDR1 is MNHEY and CDR2 is SVGAGI. This CDR3 is 13 amino acids long. The V end was cut by 0 bases, the J end by 8 bases, with 10 bases between.

The rearrangement uses TRBV5-4 and TRBJ2-5; D is unclear. V shed 3 bases and J shed 5 bases, with 14 bases lying between them. This CDR3 has 14 amino acids. Germline CDR1 reads SGHNT; CDR2 reads YYREEE (reference sequence). CDR3 nucleotides: TGTGCCAGCAGCTGGGGATCCCTATTGGAGACCCAGTACTTC. Protein product: CASSWGSLLETQYF.

V gene TRBV4-2 combines with J gene TRBJ1-1; D not resolved. The CDR3 has 14 amino acids. Germline CDR1 LGHNA, CDR2 YNFKEQ. Trimming took 5 bases from V and 4 from J, leaving 14 bases between them. CDR3 protein: CASSESRAGTEAFF. The CDR3 DNA follows: TGTGCCAGCAGCGAAAGCCGGGCCGGCACTGAAGCTTTCTTT.

This clone was observed once. The genes are TRBV2 and TRBJ2-7; 9 bases match TRBD1. V shed 6 bases, J shed 5 bases, and the junction held 11 bases outside the gene matches. The germline V gene encodes CDR1 SNHLY and CDR2 FYNNEI. The CDR3 is 15 residues long. The CDR3 nucleotides are TGTGCCAGCAGCCCACAGGGGGCCCCGGCGAACGAGCAGTACTTC. It yields the protein CASSPQGAPANEQYF. The full variable domain, completed using reference TRBV2 and TRBJ2-7, is EPEVTQTPSHQVTQMGQEVILRCVPISNHLYFYWYRQILGQKVEFLVSFYNNEISEKSEIFDDQFSVERPDGSNFTLKIRSTKLEDSAMYFCASSPQGAPANEQYFGPGTRLTVT.

Concerning this clone: The same CDR3 arises from other DNA sequences in this sample as well. The rearrangement uses TRBV7-9 and TRBJ1-5, with D tentatively TRBD1 (5 bases). The CDR3 covers 13 residues. Looked up from germline, CDR1 is SEHNR and CDR2 is FQNEAQ (reference sequence). Trimming removed 4 bases from V and 2 bases from J, with 6 bases in between. For the CDR3, the DNA is TGTGCCAGCAGCTCGGGGGGCAATCAGCCCCAGCATTTT. Amino acid sequence: CASSSGGNQPQHF.

The chain joins TRBV2 to TRBJ2-2; D perhaps matches TRBD2 (6 bases). CDR1 is SNHLY, CDR2 FYNNEI, per germline. The CDR3 is 16 residues long. Trimming left V 6 bases short and J 3 bases short, with 17 bases between. The CDR3, as DNA: TGTGCCAGCAGCCCGGAACTCGGAGGGTACACCGGGGAGCTGTTTTTT. Its protein is CASSPELGGYTGELFF.

The V call is TRBV27, the J call TRBJ2-1; TRBD2 agrees at 7 bases. The germline V gene encodes CDR1 MNHEY and CDR2 SMNVEV (reference sequence). The CDR3 spans 15 residues. J gave up 8 bases and V 1 base, and 8 bases lay outside the gene matches. The CDR3 sequence is CASSLWASGLYEQFF. In DNA form, the CDR3 reads TGTGCCAGCAGTTTATGGGCTAGCGGACTTTATGAGCAGTTCTTC.

The chain uses TRBV27 and TRBJ2-7, with 10 bases that match TRBD2. CDR3 length: 17 residues. J gave up 3 bases and V 5 bases, and 13 bases lay outside the gene matches. Germline V gene lookup returns CDR1 MNHEY and CDR2 SMNVEV (reference sequence). The DNA for the CDR3 is TGTGCCAGCAGTATCGAGGGACCCCTAGCGGGAGACTACGAGCAGTACTTC. Its translation: CASSIEGPLAGDYEQYF.

The V and J genes are TRBV5-1 and TRBJ2-1; D ambiguous. Germline CDR1 and CDR2: SGHRS and YFSETQ. V was clipped by 0 bases and J by 0 bases, with 10 bases between them. The CDR3 consists of 16 residues. The CDR3 nucleotides are TGCGCCAGCAGCTTGGCCCTTGCAAGCTCCTACAATGAGCAGTTCTTC. Translated: CASSLALASSYNEQFF. Full variable domain (rest looked up from reference TRBV5-1 and TRBJ2-1): KAGVTQTPRYLIKTRGQQVTLSCSPISGHRSVSWYQQTPGQGLQFLFEYFSETQRNKGNFPGRFSGRQFSNSRSEMNVSTLELGDSALYLCASSLALASSYNEQFFGPGTRLTVL.

The V call is TRBV10-2, the J call TRBJ2-4; either TRBD1 or TRBD2 may supply D (5 bases each). Deletions cut 2 bases from V and 7 bases from J, with 12 bases between. The CDR3 loop spans 14 amino acids. In germline, CDR1 is WSHSY, CDR2 SAAADI. This CDR3 is CASSEERGRNIQYF. CDR3 sequence (DNA): TGCGCCAGCAGTGAGGAGAGGGGTCGGAACATTCAGTACTTC.

V and J are TRBV5-6 and TRBJ1-1; 7 nucleotides align to TRBD1. The CDR3 has 15 amino acids. Germline loops: CDR1 SGHDT, CDR2 YYEEEE. The J segment lost 2 bases and the V segment lost 2 bases, leaving 6 bases of the junction unmatched. In DNA, the CDR3 is TGTGCCAGCAGCTTAACAGGGGAACTTAACACTGAAGCTTTCTTT. Translation gives CASSLTGELNTEAFF.

The chain uses TRBV7-2 and TRBJ2-5; 7 bases map to TRBD2. The CDR3 is 17 residues long. The junction had 14 bases not matched to a gene; V was cut back by 5 bases and J by 2 bases. Per germline, CDR1 SGHTA and CDR2 FQGNSA. The CDR3 loop is CASSLLYLGGGQETQYF. The CDR3 nucleotides read TGTGCCAGCAGCCTCCTTTACCTTGGGGGGGGGCAAGAGACCCAGTACTTC.

This chain joins TRBV27 and TRBJ2-7; D tentatively reads TRBD1 or TRBD2 (6 bases each). Germline V CDR1 and CDR2: MNHEY, SMNVEV (reference sequence). The CDR3 sequence is 14 residues long. V lost 9 bases, J lost 2 bases, and 17 bases lay in between. This CDR3 reads CASSPEGGAYEQYF. In DNA form, the CDR3 reads TGTGCCAGTAGCCCAGAGGGGGGAGCCTACGAGCAGTACTTC.

Turning to this clone: This specimen includes other DNA sequences encoding the same CDR3. This chain links TRBV7-2 with TRBJ2-7, with D possibly called TRBD1 or TRBD2 (6 bases each). The V and J ends lost 1 base and 7 bases respectively, with 8 bases between them. This CDR3 comprises 12 residues. Germline V gives CDR1 SGHTA, CDR2 FQGNSA. For the CDR3, the DNA is TGTGCCAGCAGCTTAGGAGGGGGGGAGCAGTACTTC. This gives the protein CASSLGGGEQYF.

The chain links TRBV13 to TRBJ1-6, with a weak D call TRBD1 (5 bases). The CDR3 is 16 residues long. V lost 6 bases and J 3 bases, leaving 15 bases between the germline ends. Germline V gene data show CDR1 as PRHDT and CDR2 as FYEKMQ (reference sequence). The DNA of the CDR3 is TGTGCCAGCAGTGCAGGAGGGACTATCTATAATTCACCCCTCCACTTT. Translation gives CASSAGGTIYNSPLHF.

The J gene is TRBJ2-1, the V gene TRBV5-6, with 7 bases aligning to TRBD2. Trimming removed 2 bases from V and 10 bases from J; junction bases left unmatched: 6. Per germline, CDR1 SGHDT and CDR2 YYEEEE. The CDR3 covers 13 residues. The CDR3 DNA reads as TGTGCCAGCAGCTTATCGGAACTAGCGGAGCAGTTCTTC. Its protein product is CASSLSELAEQFF.

In its sample, this clone was seen a few times. The chain links TRBV28 to TRBJ2-7, with D perhaps matching TRBD1 or TRBD2 (5 bases each). V lost 6 bases and J lost 6, with 18 bases in between. The CDR3 contains 14 residues. The germline V gene encodes CDR1 MDHEN and CDR2 SYDVKM. CDR3 residues: CASRPGTAPGEQYF. The CDR3 DNA follows: TGTGCCAGCAGGCCCGGGACCGCGCCGGGCGAGCAGTACTTC.